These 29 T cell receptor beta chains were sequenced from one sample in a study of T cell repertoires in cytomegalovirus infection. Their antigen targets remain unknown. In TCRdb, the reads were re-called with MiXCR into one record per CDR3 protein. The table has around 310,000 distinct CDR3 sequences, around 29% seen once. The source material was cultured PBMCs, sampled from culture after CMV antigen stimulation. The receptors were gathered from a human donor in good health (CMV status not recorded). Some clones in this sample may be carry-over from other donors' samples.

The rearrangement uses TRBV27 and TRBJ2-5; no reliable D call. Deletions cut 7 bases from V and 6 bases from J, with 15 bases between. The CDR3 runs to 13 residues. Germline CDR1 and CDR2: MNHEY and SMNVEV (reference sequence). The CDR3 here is CASNPAGRQTQYF. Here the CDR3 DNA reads TGTGCCAGCAATCCGGCCGGCAGGCAGACCCAGTACTTC.

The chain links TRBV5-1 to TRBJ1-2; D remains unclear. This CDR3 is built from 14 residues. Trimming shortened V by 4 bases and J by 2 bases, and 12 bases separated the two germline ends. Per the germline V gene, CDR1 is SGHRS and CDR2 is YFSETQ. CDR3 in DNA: TGCGCCAGCAGCCCGAGGCTCCAGAACTATGGCTACACCTTC. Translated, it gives CASSPRLQNYGYTF. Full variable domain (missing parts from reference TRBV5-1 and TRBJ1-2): KAGVTQTPRYLIKTRGQQVTLSCSPISGHRSVSWYQQTPGQGLQFLFEYFSETQRNKGNFPGRFSGRQFSNSRSEMNVSTLELGDSALYLCASSPRLQNYGYTFGSGTRLTVV.

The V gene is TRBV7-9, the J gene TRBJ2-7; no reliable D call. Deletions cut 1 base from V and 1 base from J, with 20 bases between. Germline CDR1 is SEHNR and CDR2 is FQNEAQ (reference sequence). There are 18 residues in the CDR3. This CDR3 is CASSLVLIRQAKSYEQYF. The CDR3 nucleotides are TGTGCCAGCAGCTTAGTTCTTATCCGGCAAGCGAAGTCCTACGAGCAGTACTTC.

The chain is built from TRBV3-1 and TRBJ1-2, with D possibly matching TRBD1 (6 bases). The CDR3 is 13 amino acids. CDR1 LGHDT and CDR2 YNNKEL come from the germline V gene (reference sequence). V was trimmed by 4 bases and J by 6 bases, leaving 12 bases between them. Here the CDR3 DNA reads TGTGCCAGCAGCCGGACAGTCGCTGATGGCTACACCTTC. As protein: CASSRTVADGYTF.

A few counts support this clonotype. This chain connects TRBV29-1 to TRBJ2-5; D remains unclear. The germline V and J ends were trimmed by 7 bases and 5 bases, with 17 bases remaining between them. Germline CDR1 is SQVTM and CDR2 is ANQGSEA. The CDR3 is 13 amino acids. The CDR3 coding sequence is TGCAGCGCCCTAACTTGGGGTGGGGAGACCCAGTACTTC. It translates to CSALTWGGETQYF.

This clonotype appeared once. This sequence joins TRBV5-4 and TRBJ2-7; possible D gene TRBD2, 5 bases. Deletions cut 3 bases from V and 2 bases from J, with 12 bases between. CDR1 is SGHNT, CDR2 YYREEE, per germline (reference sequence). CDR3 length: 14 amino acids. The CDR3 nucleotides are TGTGCCAGCAGCTGGGCGGACTGGCCCTACGAGCAGTACTTC. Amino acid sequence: CASSWADWPYEQYF.

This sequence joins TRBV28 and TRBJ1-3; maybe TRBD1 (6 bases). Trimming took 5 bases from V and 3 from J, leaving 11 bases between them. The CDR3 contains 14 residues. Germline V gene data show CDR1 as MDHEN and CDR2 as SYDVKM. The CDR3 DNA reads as TGTGCCAGCAGTCCGAGGACAGTTGGAAACACCATATATTTT. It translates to CASSPRTVGNTIYF.

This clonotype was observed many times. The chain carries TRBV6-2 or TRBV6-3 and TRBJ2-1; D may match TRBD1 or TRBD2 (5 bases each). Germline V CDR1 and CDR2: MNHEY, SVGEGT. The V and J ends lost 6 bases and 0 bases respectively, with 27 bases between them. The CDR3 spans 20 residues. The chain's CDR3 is CASSKTDKQVKTSSYNEQFF. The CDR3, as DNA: TGTGCCAGCAGCAAGACGGATAAACAGGTCAAAACTAGCTCCTACAATGAGCAGTTCTTC.

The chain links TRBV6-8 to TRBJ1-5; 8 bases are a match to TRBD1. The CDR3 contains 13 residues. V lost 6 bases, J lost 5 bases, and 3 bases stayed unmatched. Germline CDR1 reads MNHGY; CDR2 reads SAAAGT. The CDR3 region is CASRDRDHQPQHF. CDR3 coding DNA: TGTGCCAGCAGGGACAGGGACCATCAGCCCCAGCATTTT.

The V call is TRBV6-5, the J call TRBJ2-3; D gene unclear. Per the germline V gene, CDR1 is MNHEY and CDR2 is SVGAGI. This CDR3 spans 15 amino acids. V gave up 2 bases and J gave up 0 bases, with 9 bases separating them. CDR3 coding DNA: TGTGCCAGCAGTTACAGGGCGGCGAGCACAGATACGCAGTATTTT. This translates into CASSYRAASTDTQYF.

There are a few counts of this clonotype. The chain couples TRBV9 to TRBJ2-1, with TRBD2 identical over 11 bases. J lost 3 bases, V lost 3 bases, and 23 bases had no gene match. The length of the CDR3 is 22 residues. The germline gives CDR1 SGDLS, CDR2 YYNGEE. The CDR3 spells CASSATRSGTSGPQAVYNEQFF. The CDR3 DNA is TGTGCCAGCAGCGCAACTAGGTCCGGGACTAGCGGCCCCCAAGCAGTCTACAATGAGCAGTTCTTC.

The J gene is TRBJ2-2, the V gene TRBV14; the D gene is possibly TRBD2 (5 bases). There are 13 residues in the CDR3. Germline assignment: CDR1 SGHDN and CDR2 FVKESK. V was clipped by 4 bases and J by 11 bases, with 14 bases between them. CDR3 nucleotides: TGTGCCAGCAGCCCCCGACAAGGGAGAGAGCTGTTTTTT. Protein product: CASSPRQGRELFF.

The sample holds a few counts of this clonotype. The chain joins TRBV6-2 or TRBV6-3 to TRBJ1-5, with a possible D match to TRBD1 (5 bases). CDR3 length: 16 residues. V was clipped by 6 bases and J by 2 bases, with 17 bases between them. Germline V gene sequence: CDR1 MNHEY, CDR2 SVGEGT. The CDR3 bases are TGTGCCAGCAGCCCCCTTCAGGGACGGGGCAATCAGCCCCAGCATTTT. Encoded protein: CASSPLQGRGNQPQHF.

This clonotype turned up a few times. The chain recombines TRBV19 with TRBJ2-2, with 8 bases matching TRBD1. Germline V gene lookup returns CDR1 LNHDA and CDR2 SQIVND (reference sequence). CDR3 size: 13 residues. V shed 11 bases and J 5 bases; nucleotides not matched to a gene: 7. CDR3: CAGGQGGTGELFF. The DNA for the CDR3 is TGTGCCGGCGGACAGGGTGGGACCGGGGAGCTGTTTTTT.

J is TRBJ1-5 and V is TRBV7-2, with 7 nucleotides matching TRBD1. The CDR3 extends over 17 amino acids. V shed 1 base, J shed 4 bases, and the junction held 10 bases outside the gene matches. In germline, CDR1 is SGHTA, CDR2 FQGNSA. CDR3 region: CASSLGGRGGLNQPQHF. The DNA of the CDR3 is TGTGCCAGCAGCTTAGGAGGGAGAGGGGGCCTTAATCAGCCCCAGCATTTT.

The CDR3 reads CASSPRVAGRGTEAFF. The CDR3 DNA follows: TGTGCCAGCAGCCCTCGGGTAGCGGGGAGGGGCACTGAAGCTTTCTTT. This chain links TRBV7-8 with TRBJ1-1; weak D call: TRBD1 (5 bases). V lost 5 bases to trimming and J lost 4 bases, with 20 bases between them. The CDR3 runs 16 residues. Germline V CDR1 and CDR2: SGHVS, FQNEAQ. The complete variable domain, with remaining parts taken from reference TRBV7-8 and TRBJ1-1, reads GAGVSQSPRYKVAKRGQDVALRCDPISGHVSLFWYQQALGQGPEFLTYFQNEAQLDKSGLPSDRFFAERPEGSVSTLKIQRTQQEDSAVYLCASSPRVAGRGTEAFFGQGTRLTVV.

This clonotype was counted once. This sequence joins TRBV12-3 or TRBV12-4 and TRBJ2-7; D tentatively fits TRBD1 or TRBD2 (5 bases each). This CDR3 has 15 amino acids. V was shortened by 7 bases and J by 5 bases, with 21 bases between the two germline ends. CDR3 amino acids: CASTYRRDGHHEQYF. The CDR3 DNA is TGTGCCAGCACCTACCGCCGGGACGGACACCACGAGCAGTACTTC.

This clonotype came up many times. The DNA of the CDR3 is TGTGCCAGCAGCAGTACTAGCGGGAGAAGGGATGAGCAGTTCTTC. It encodes CASSSTSGRRDEQFF. The chain combines TRBV7-8 with TRBJ2-1, with 11 bases identical to TRBD2. Germline V gene sequence: CDR1 SGHVS, CDR2 FQNEAQ. The CDR3 consists of 15 residues. V lost 5 bases, J lost 8 bases, and 8 bases stayed unmatched.

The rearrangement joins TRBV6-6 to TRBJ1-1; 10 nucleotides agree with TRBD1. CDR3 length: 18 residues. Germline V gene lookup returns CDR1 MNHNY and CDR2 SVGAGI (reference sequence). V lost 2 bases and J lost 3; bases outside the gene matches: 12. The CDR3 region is CASSYVGQGVSEDTEAFF. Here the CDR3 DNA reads TGTGCCAGCAGTTACGTCGGACAGGGGGTTAGTGAGGACACTGAAGCTTTCTTT.

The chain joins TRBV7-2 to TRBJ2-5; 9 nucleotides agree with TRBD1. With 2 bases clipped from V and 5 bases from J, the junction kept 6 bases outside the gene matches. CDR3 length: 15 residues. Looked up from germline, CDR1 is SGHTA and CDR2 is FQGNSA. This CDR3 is CASSLIAGTGETQYF. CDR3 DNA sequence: TGTGCCAGCAGCTTAATCGCCGGGACAGGGGAGACCCAGTACTTC.

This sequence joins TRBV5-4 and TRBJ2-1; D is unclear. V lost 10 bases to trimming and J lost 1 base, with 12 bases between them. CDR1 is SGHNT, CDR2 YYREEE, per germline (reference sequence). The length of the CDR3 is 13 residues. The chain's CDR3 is CACSIWSYNEQFF. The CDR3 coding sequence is TGTGCCTGCTCCATTTGGTCCTACAATGAGCAGTTCTTC.

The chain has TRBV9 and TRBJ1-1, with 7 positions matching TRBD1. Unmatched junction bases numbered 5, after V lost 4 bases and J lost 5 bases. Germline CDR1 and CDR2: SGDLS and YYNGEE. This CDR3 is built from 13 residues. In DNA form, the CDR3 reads TGTGCCAGCAGCCCGGACAGGACAACTGAAGCTTTCTTT. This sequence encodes CASSPDRTTEAFF.

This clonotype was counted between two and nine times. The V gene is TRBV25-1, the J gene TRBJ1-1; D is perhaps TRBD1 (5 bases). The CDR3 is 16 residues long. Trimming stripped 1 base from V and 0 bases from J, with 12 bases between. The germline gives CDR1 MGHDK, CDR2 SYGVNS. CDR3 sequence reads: CASSELGGRMNTEAFF. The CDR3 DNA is TGTGCCAGCAGTGAATTGGGGGGACGGATGAACACTGAAGCTTTCTTT.

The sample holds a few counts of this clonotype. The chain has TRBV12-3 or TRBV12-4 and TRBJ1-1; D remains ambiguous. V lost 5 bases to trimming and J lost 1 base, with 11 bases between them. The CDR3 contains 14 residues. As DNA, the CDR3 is TGTGCCAGCAGTCTCCGGGCGGCGAACACTGAAGCTTTCTTT. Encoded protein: CASSLRAANTEAFF.

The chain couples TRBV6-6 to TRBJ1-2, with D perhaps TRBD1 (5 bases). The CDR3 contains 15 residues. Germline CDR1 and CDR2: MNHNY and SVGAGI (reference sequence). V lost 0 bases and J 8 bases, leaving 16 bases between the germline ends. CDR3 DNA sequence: TGTGCCAGCAGTTACTCGAAGGGCAGGGCCAACGGCTACACCTTC. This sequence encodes CASSYSKGRANGYTF.

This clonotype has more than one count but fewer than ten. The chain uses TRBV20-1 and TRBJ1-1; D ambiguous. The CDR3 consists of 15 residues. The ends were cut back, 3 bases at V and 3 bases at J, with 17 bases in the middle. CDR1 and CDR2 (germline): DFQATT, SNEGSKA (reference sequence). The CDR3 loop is CSARVERAPHTEAFF. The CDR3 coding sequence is TGCAGTGCTAGGGTAGAGAGGGCCCCTCACACTGAAGCTTTCTTT.

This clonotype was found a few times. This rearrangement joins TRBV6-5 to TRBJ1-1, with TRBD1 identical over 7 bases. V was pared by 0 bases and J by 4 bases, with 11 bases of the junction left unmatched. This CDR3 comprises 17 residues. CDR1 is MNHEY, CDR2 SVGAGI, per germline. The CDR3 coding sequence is TGTGCCAGCAGTTACTCGGGGCAACAGGGGTATGTCACTGAAGCTTTCTTT. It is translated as CASSYSGQQGYVTEAFF.

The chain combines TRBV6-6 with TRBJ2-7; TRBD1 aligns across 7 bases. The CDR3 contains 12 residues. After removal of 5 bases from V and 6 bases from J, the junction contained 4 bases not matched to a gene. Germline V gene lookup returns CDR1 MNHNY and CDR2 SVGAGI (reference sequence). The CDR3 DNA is TGTGCCAGCAGTCACAGGGGCGGCGAGCAGTACTTC. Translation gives CASSHRGGEQYF.

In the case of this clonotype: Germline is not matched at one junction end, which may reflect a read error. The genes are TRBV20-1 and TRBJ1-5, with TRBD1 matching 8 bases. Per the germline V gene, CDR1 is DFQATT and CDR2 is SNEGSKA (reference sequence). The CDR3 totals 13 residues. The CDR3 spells CNARGQALRAQHF. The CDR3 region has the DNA TGCAATGCTAGGGGACAGGCTCTAAGAGCCCAGCATTTT.